These T cell receptor beta chains were read from a single sample in a study of blood T cell repertoires in COVID-19. The protocol was immunoSEQ multiplex PCR, while the TCRdb copy is restricted to in-frame clones and leaves out a portion. The sample yields tens of thousands of clones, 84% seen once. The specimen was peripheral blood. These receptor sequences come from a human donor in a cohort sampled during active COVID-19. Both conserved end residues are part of each CDR3. Each record gives: D gene, V gene, CDR3 length, J gene, clone size, CDR3 DNA, CDR3 protein. A D gene is named only where the DNA matches it firmly. Rows give clone size only sometimes, using once, few, many, or a class for an expanded clone.

>.|TRBV29-1|14|TRBJ2-1|.
TGCAGCGTTGTAAATCCCCCCAGCTACAATGAGCAGTTCTTC
CSVVNPPSYNEQFF
>.|TRBV5-1|15|TRBJ1-3|.
TGCGCCAGCAGCTTGGAGGGAGGCTCTGGAAACACCATATATTTT
CASSLEGGSGNTIYF
>TRBD2|TRBV7-9|15|TRBJ2-5|.
TGTGCCAGCAGCCTCGGACTAGTTTTCCAAGAGACCCAGTACTTC
CASSLGLVFQETQYF
>.|TRBV5-5|13|TRBJ1-1|.
TGTGCCAGCAGCTTGGGGGCAGACACTGAAGCTTTCTTT
CASSLGADTEAFF
>.|TRBV2|14|TRBJ1-1|few
TGTGCCAGCATCAGGACAGAAGCGAACACTGAAGCTTTCTTT
CASIRTEANTEAFF
>.|TRBV21-1|18|TRBJ1-5|.
TGTGCCAGCAGCAAAGGAAGGACAGGGAAAGTCCCCAATCAGCCCCAGCATTTT
CASSKGRTGKVPNQPQHF
>TRBD2|TRBV9|16|TRBJ2-1|.
TGTGCCAGCAGCCCACCTAGCGGAAGCTCCTACAATGAGCAGTTCTTC
CASSPPSGSSYNEQFF
>.|TRBV5-4|15|TRBJ1-4|.
TGTGCCAGCAGCTTGGGTACAGGGAATAATGAAAAACTGTTTTTT
CASSLGTGNNEKLFF
>.|TRBV3-1/TRBV3-2|14|TRBJ1-6|.
TGTGCCAGCAGCCAAGTGGGCGGGAATTCACCCCTCCACTTT
CASSQVGGNSPLHF
>TRBD2|TRBV5-1|12|TRBJ2-5|.
TGCGCCAGCTCGGGGGGGATCCAGACCCAGTACTTC
CASSGGIQTQYF
>TRBD1|TRBV19|14|TRBJ2-3|.
TGTGCCAGTAGTACCTACAGGGGGAGGGATACGCAGTATTTT
CASSTYRGRDTQYF
>TRBD2|TRBV5-4|17|TRBJ2-1|.
TGTGCCAGCAGCTTGGAGCCCGGGACTAGCGTTTACAATGAGCAGTTCTTC
CASSLEPGTSVYNEQFF
>TRBD2|TRBV19|14|TRBJ2-7|.
TGTGCCAGTAGCCCGACTAGCGACACCTACGAGCAGTACTTC
CASSPTSDTYEQYF
>.|TRBV12-5|12|TRBJ2-1|.
TGTGCTAGTGGTTTGGTAAAGCGGGAGCAGTTCTTC
CASGLVKREQFF
>TRBD1|TRBV6-1|15|TRBJ2-7|.
TGTGCCAGCAGTGACCTGACAGGGGGCGCCTCCGAGCAGTACTTC
CASSDLTGGASEQYF
>TRBD2|TRBV11-3|15|TRBJ2-1|.
TGTGCCAGCAGCAGCACGCGGCACCGGGGGGATGAGCAGTTCTTC
CASSSTRHRGDEQFF
>.|TRBV6-4|14|TRBJ2-3|.
TGTGCCAGCAGCCCGGAGGGGGCGGCAGATACGCAGTATTTT
CASSPEGAADTQYF
>TRBD1|TRBV10-3|13|TRBJ2-2|.
TGTGCCAGCCAGGGGGTCACCGGCGGGGAGCTGTTTTTT
CASQGVTGGELFF
>TRBD2|TRBV6-5|14|TRBJ2-7|.
TGTGCCAGCAGCGAGACTAGCGGGTCCTACGAGCAGTACTTC
CASSETSGSYEQYF
>.|TRBV7-9|13|TRBJ2-7|.
TGTGCCAGCAGCCTGACAGCTTCCTACGAGCAGTACTTC
CASSLTASYEQYF
>TRBD1|TRBV2|14|TRBJ1-1|.
TGTGCCAGCAGTTATGTGGGGACAGGATCTGAAGCTTTCTTT
CASSYVGTGSEAFF
>TRBD2|TRBV10-1|17|TRBJ2-1|.
TGCGCCAGCAGTGACCTCGGACTAGCGGGGACCGACAATGAGCAGTTCTTC
CASSDLGLAGTDNEQFF
>TRBD1|TRBV7-3|16|TRBJ2-2|.
TGTGCCAGCAGCTTAAAGGGACAGGTCACCACCGGGGAGCTGTTTTTT
CASSLKGQVTTGELFF
>.|TRBV5-3|15|TRBJ1-5|few
TGTGCCAGAAGCTTCGGACAGTATAGCAATCAGCCCCAGCATTTT
CARSFGQYSNQPQHF
>TRBD1|TRBV5-5|15|TRBJ1-2|.
TGTGCCAGCAGCTGGATACAGGGACAGGGTTATGGCTACACCTTC
CASSWIQGQGYGYTF
>.|TRBV18|17|TRBJ2-2|.
TGTGCCAGCTCACTAGAGCCGGGCAGGGCGATCACCGGGGAGCTGTTTTTT
CASSLEPGRAITGELFF
>TRBD2|TRBV2|15|TRBJ2-3|.
TGTGCCAGCAGAGTGGGCGGGGGTAGAACAGATACGCAGTATTTT
CASRVGGGRTDTQYF
>.|TRBV5-1|16|TRBJ2-5|.
TGCGCCAGCAGCTTCGTGCCCAGGGGTAGTCAAGAGACCCAGTACTTC
CASSFVPRGSQETQYF
>.|TRBV6-2/TRBV6-3|18|TRBJ2-3|.
TGTGCCAGCAGTTACTCGAATTCGCGGGCGGCCCCCCCAGATACGCAGTATTTT
CASSYSNSRAAPPDTQYF
>TRBD2|TRBV18|20|TRBJ2-5|.
TGTGCCAGCTCACCAAACCCGGGACTAGCGGGTCCGGGAGTCCAAGAGACCCAGTACTTC
CASSPNPGLAGPGVQETQYF
>TRBD2|TRBV10-3|13|TRBJ2-5|.
TGTGCCATCAGTGACGGGGGGGAAGAGACCCAGTACTTC
CAISDGGEETQYF
>.|TRBV6-5|15|TRBJ2-1|.
TGTGCCAGCCGGGCCGCGGGGAGCAAGCTCAATGAGCAGTTCTTC
CASRAAGSKLNEQFF
>TRBD1|TRBV30|14|TRBJ1-5|.
TGTGCCTGGAGTAGGGACAGGGTAAATCAGCCCCAGCATTTT
CAWSRDRVNQPQHF
>.|TRBV11-1|12|TRBJ2-1|.
TGTGCCAGCAGCTTAGTAGACAATGAGCAGTTCTTC
CASSLVDNEQFF
>.|TRBV2|19|TRBJ2-6|.
TGTGCCAGCAGTGAAGAGGAGCCTTACACTTGGTCTGGGGCCAACGTCCTGACTTTC
CASSEEEPYTWSGANVLTF
>.|TRBV10-3|17|TRBJ1-2|.
TGTGCCATCAGTGAGCCTGGACCTATAGACAGTCTCTATGGCTACACCTTC
CAISEPGPIDSLYGYTF
>.|TRBV5-6|14|TRBJ2-2|medium-sized
TGTGCCAGCAGCGCACAGGGTTGGGAAGGGGAGCTGTTTTTT
CASSAQGWEGELFF
>.|TRBV2|15|TRBJ1-2|.
TGTGCCAGCAGTGTCGGACAGATAAGGAACTATGGCTACACCTTC
CASSVGQIRNYGYTF
>TRBD2|TRBV7-9|16|TRBJ2-2|.
TGTGCCAGCACGACCGGCGGGGGGACCGCCACCGGGGAGCTGTTTTTT
CASTTGGGTATGELFF
>TRBD1|TRBV14|15|TRBJ2-2|medium-sized
TGTGCCAGCAGGCGGACAGGCGTGAACACCGGGGAGCTGTTTTTT
CASRRTGVNTGELFF
>TRBD1|TRBV7-9|14|TRBJ1-5|.
TGTGCCAGCAGCCCCGACAGGGGCAATCAGCCCCAGCATTTT
CASSPDRGNQPQHF
>.|TRBV6-4|14|TRBJ2-2|many
TGTGCCAGCAGTGAGTCAGGGGACACCGGGGAGCTGTTTTTT
CASSESGDTGELFF
>.|TRBV20-1|11|TRBJ2-7|.
TGCAGTGCTAGAGGGGGCCACGAGCAGTACTTC
CSARGGHEQYF
>TRBD1|TRBV6-5|15|TRBJ1-4|few
TGTGCCAGCTCGTCTGCCGGGACAGGGAATGAAAAACTGTTTTTT
CASSSAGTGNEKLFF
>.|TRBV5-1|15|TRBJ1-5|.
TGCGCCAGCAGCTTGGTCGCAGGAAACAATCAGCCCCAGCATTTT
CASSLVAGNNQPQHF
>TRBD1|TRBV5-5|15|TRBJ1-5|.
TGTGCCAGCAGCGGCGGGGACAGGATGAATCAGCCCCAGCATTTT
CASSGGDRMNQPQHF
>TRBD1|TRBV18|14|TRBJ2-4|.
TGTGCCAGCACTACAGGGGTGGACAAAAACATTCAGTACTTC
CASTTGVDKNIQYF
>TRBD2|TRBV5-1|16|TRBJ2-1|.
TGCGCCAGCAGCTTGGGAGGGACTAGCGGGGTAAGCGAGCAGTTCTTC
CASSLGGTSGVSEQFF
>.|TRBV6-5|13|TRBJ1-5|.
TGTGCCAGCAAGACAGCACCTCATCAGCCCCAGCATTTT
CASKTAPHQPQHF
>.|TRBV2|16|TRBJ1-6|.
TGTGCCAGCAGTGAAGCGCTTTGGGGAGGTAATTCACCCCTCCACTTT
CASSEALWGGNSPLHF
>.|TRBV10-1|14|TRBJ2-2|.
TGCGCCAGCAGTGAAGGAGGTTCCACCGGGGAGCTGTTTTTT
CASSEGGSTGELFF